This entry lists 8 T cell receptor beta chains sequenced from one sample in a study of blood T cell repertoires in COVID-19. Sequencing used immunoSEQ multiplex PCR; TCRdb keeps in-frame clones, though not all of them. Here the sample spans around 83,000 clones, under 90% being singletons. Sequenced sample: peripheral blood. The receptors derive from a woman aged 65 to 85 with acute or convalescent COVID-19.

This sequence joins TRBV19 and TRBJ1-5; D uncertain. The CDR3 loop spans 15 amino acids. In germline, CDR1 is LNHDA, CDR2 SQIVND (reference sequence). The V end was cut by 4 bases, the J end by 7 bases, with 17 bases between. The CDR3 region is CASSTILIGVQPQHF. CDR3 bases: TGTGCCAGTAGTACTATTCTCATCGGGGTCCAGCCCCAGCATTTT. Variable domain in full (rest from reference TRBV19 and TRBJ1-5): DGGITQSPKYLFRKEGQNVTLSCEQNLNHDAMYWYRQDPGQGLRLIYYSQIVNDFQKGDIAEGYSVSREKKESFPLTVTSAQKNPTAFYLCASSTILIGVQPQHFGDGTRLSIL.

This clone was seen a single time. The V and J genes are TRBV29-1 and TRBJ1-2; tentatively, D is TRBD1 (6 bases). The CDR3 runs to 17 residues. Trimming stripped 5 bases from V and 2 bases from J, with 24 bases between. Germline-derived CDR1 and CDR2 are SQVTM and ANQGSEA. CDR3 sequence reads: CSVFTQDPGHPNYGYTF. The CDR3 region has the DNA TGCAGCGTTTTCACCCAAGATCCGGGACACCCGAACTATGGCTACACCTTC.

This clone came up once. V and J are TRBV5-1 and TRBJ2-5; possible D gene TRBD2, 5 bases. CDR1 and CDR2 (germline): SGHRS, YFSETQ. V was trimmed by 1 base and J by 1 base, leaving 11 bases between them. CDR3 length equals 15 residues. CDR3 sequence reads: CASSLSREPQETQYF. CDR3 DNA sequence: TGCGCCAGCAGCTTGAGTAGGGAGCCCCAAGAGACCCAGTACTTC.

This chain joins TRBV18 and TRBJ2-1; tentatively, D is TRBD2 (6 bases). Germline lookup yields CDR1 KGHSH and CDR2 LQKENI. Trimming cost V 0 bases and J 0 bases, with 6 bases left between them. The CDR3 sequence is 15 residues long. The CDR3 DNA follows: TGTGCCAGCTCACCACCCGGGAGCTCCTACAATGAGCAGTTCTTC. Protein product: CASSPPGSSYNEQFF.

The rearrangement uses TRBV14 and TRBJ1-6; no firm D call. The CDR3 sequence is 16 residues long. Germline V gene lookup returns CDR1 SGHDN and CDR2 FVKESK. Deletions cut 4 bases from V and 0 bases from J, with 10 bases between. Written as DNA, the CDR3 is TGTGCCAGCAGCCCTCATGTGGCCTCCTATAATTCACCCCTCCACTTT. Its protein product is CASSPHVASYNSPLHF.

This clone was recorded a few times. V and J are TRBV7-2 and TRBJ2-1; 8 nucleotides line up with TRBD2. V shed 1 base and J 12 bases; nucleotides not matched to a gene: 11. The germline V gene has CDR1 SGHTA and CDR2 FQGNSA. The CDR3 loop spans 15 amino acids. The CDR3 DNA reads TGTGCCAGCAGCTTAGGAGGCCTAGCGGGCGGGGGGCAGTTCTTC. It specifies CASSLGGLAGGGQFF.

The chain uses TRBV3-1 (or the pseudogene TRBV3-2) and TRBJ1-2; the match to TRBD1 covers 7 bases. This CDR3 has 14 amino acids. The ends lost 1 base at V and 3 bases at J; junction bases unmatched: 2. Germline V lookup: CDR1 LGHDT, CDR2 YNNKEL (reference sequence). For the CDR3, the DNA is TGTGCCAGCAGCCAAGGACAGGGACACTATGGCTACACCTTC. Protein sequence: CASSQGQGHYGYTF.

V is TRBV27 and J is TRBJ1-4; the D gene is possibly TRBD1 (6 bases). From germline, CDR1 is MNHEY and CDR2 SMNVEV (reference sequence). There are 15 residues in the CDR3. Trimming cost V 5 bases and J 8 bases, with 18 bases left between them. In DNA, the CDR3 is TGTGCCAGCAGTGGGGGCACCGGGGTAGGGGAAAAACTGTTTTTT. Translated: CASSGGTGVGEKLFF.